This T cell receptor (beta chain) was profiled in a study of cytomegalovirus exposure and HLA in healthy donors (dated by TCRdb to 2016 to 2017). Context from the whole study: In an earlier analysis of 587 of the donors, about 260 Gb of sequence data and roughly 100 million unique TCR beta sequences from roughly 200 million T cells were reported. Approximately 330 gigabases of sequencing data and roughly 80 million unique TCR sequences made up an early release that covered several hundred HLA-typed donors. The genetic ancestry cluster associated with self-reported Caucasian donors included 81% of the approximately 400 genotyped donors. The study aimed to test whether signatures of past pathogen exposure could be identified by cataloging public T cell receptors. The study used immunosequencing to profile the T cell repertoires of approximately 640 subjects and linked those repertoires to cytomegalovirus serostatus. Besides the first cohort of roughly 700 subjects, a separate validation cohort made up of 120 different subjects was used. To predict cytomegalovirus infection status, the study combined high-throughput TCR immunosequencing, statistical association of individual TCRs with disease status, and machine learning. In a later analysis, previously published TCR beta repertoires from fewer than 750 donors were re-analyzed and high-resolution HLA genotyping was added so that TCR occurrence patterns could be studied. Rather than using new phenotypic data, the later analysis identified candidate immune exposures from TCR beta sequences and from how often those sequences occurred across donors. In an earlier analysis of over 550 of the donors, high-throughput TCR beta sequencing was used to judge whether each TCR beta V gene segment behaved as functional or pseudogenic. Donor age, sex, ethnicity and CMV serostatus were compiled alongside the repertoire data. Genome-wide SNP genotypes for about 55% of the roughly 670 donors were used in a later genetic analysis, which treated that subset as a discovery cohort. All discovery cohort repertoires had been generated using a single sequencing platform. HLA typing covered class I and class II loci at four-digit resolution. The number of donors typed differed by locus, with roughly 620-640 for A, B, C, DRB1 and DQB1, more than 500 for DQA1, over 600 for DPA1, and some 440 for DPB1. Several DR-DQ haplotypes were handled as single units for association and clustering because linkage in the cohort was strong. On average, roughly 240,000 unique TCR beta nucleotide sequences were sequenced per donor among a few hundred genotyped donors of the cohort, with 15% to 20% of those sequences being non-productive. The investigation overall reported the following: Some IMGT-functional V segments, including TRBV6-2 and TRBV6-3, could not be told apart with the 87-base-pair reads, so those segments were excluded. According to a later genetic analysis, donors in an Asian-associated ancestry cluster had fewer N-insertions in productive TCRs than the approximately 700-donor mean. The only immune exposure information available for the cohort was CMV serostatus. A later analysis associated roughly 17,000 TCR beta sequences with specific HLA alleles at a false discovery rate of 0.05. It was suggested by the authors that the approach could potentially be generalized to other disease states and immunological phenotypes. A cluster of highly shared sequence variants was judged likely to represent a technical artifact of the sequencing pipeline. Only TCR beta chains were sequenced in this cohort, and the absence of alpha or paired-chain data limited detectable features. In an earlier analysis of around 600 of the donors, most TCR beta V segments were observed in productive rearrangements about 90% or about 30% of the time, broadly matching IMGT annotations. A later analysis found that most CMV-associated TCR beta chains appeared HLA-restricted, with HLA associations seemingly driven largely by CMV exposure. A total of about 180 TCR beta chains were listed by the study as associated with cytomegalovirus. Because some donors lacked HLA typing at each locus, the association tests relied only on the typed subset. Linkage disequilibrium might explain the correlated functional status among segregating V segments, but an unknown experimental factor could not be excluded. Compared with equally common non-associated chains, HLA-associated TCR beta chains in a later analysis were more clonally expanded and had lower generation probabilities. When HLA alleles, especially DR and DQ, strongly co-occurred, TCR associations were difficult to assign to individual alleles. In a later analysis, several top co-occurrence clusters were reported to appear linked to parvovirus B19, influenza, CMV and Epstein-Barr virus. Presence/absence analyses assumed roughly uniform sequencing depth across donors, an assumption that may not hold. Because counts were too low, 15 or so rarely observed V segments, including chromosome 9 orphons, were excluded from the earlier analysis of some 540 of the donors. Three of the identified cytomegalovirus-associated TCR beta chains were confirmed in vitro to be specific for cytomegalovirus antigens. In a later genetic analysis, a missense DCLRE1C variant was associated with V-gene and J-gene trimming of TCR beta chains, and the association was replicated in an independent cohort. The classifier was reported to diagnose cytomegalovirus status with high specificity and sensitivity in both the original and validation cohorts. A further reported finding was that TCR beta sequences accurately predicted the HLA-A and HLA-B alleles for most subjects in the first cohort. Most TCR sequences were seen in very few donors, while some public TCRs were found in many individuals. A later analysis found that TCR association rates varied across HLA loci, with DRB1 alleles showing the most associated TCRs and HLA-C alleles the fewest.

The receptor library was made with the immunoSEQ multiplex PCR assay. For the multiplex PCR, a mixture combining 60 forward primers for TCR Vbeta segments and 13 reverse primers for TCR Jbeta segments was used. The CDR3 region of rearranged TCR beta genes was amplified from genomic DNA with a multiplex PCR assay. On the Illumina HiSeq System, the amplified TCR beta libraries were sequenced as 87-base-pair reads. The original methods were these. In a later analysis, roughly 80 million unique TCR beta chains were counted across the approximately 670 repertoires, and roughly 10 million of these chains were shared by at least two donors. To remove PCR and sequencing errors, raw reads were error-corrected and collapsed into unique sequences using a nearest-neighbor algorithm that merged closely related sequences. V, D and J gene segments were assigned by aligning CDR3 sequences to IMGT reference sequences. For a sequence to be retained, at least a six-nucleotide match to both a V gene segment and a J gene segment was required. A rearrangement counted as productive if the CDR3 had no stop codons and remained in frame with V and J, and every other rearrangement counted as non-productive. Following IMGT convention, CDR3 was defined as the stretch from the second conserved V-encoded cysteine up to the conserved J-encoded phenylalanine. The earlier analysis of 587 of the donors excluded any sequence lacking an unambiguous match to a single V gene segment. In an earlier analysis of several hundred of the donors, V segments were called functional above 56.7% productive rearrangements and were called segregating when the between-donor standard deviation exceeded 5%. A statistical classification framework was developed to diagnose cytomegalovirus status using the catalog of TCR beta chain sequences. V and J gene assignment, in a later analysis, came from comparing TCR nucleotide sequences with IMGT/GENE-DB human TR gene sequences. In a later analysis, CDR3 sequences and most-parsimonious VDJ recombination scenarios were assigned using the TCRdist pipeline. In a later analysis, each TCR beta chain was defined by its CDR3 amino acid sequence together with its V-gene family, and reads lacking a unique V-gene family were excluded. As a way to deal with suspected cross-contamination and a sequencing artifact, a later analysis dropped 592 nucleotide sequences that were highly shared and had low generation probability. In a later analysis, a clonal expansion index for each public chain was calculated from normalized within-repertoire ranks of inferred template counts. In a later analysis, generation probabilities were computed with a VDJ recombination model fitted to out-of-frame rearrangements, and the resulting probabilities were checked against IGoR. Hypergeometric tests were used in a later analysis to score TCR-TCR, TCR-HLA and TCR-CMV co-occurrence, with a repertoire-size bias correction applied to the TCR pairs. To estimate false discovery rates, a later analysis permuted the HLA or CMV assignments 20 times. In a later analysis, co-occurring TCRs were grouped with DBSCAN, and TCRdist sequence similarity was added when clustering was performed within HLA-allele-positive subsets. Repertoires with fewer than 30,000 or more than 120,000 public chains, plus five repertoires with anomalous nucleotide sharing, were excluded from co-occurrence clustering. The clones in this table, taken by TCRdb from immuneACCESS, are in-frame only. Not every clone is retained; where verified, under half of the shortfall comes from an unresolved V gene, and the cause of the rest is unknown. V, J and clone size reflect that table, while D and trimming were determined from the DNA. The table for this sample shows roughly 60,000 clones. Approximately 4% of the sample is in the top ten clones.

In total, more than 500 healthy bone marrow donors made up the cohort. Cohort members were all nominally healthy when sampled, although unrecorded immune exposures were likely present. The donor tested CMV seronegative and was one of the 352 seronegative cohort members. A peripheral blood sample was collected from each donor, and TCR beta sequencing was performed on peripheral blood mononuclear cells. Genomic DNA extraction from the blood cell samples was performed with the Qiagen DNeasy Blood Extraction Kit. To note about this clone: This clone's antigen is unknown.

In the germline V gene, CDR1 corresponds to SGHRS and CDR2 to YFSETQ. From the cysteine up to the phenylalanine, the CDR3 has a length of 16 residues. Kept here is only the CDR3 DNA, which spans 48 bases and is read in frame from base 1. Relative to germline, V is missing 0 bases and J is missing 4 bases, with 8 bases of the junction outside any gene match. This sequence was found in a woman aged 18-35 years in good health and CMV-seronegative. Sequencing was carried out using PBMCs. The receptor chain draws on TRBV5-1 and TRBJ1-1, with 8 bases aligning to TRBD1. The CDR3 loop reads CASSLAQGAPSTEAFF. Here is the DNA: TGCGCCAGCAGCTTGGCCCAGGGGGCTCCCAGCACTGAAGCTTTCTTT.